The sequence of this TCR beta chain was determined in a study of cytomegalovirus exposure and HLA in healthy donors (dated by TCRdb to the late 2010s). At the level of the whole study: An earlier analysis of several hundred of the donors reported approximately 260 Gb of sequence data and 95 million to 120 million unique TCR beta sequences obtained from about 180 million T cells. In addition to the first cohort of hundreds of subjects, a separate validation cohort of 100 to 150 different subjects was used. Among the roughly 400 genotyped donors, approximately 82% belonged to the genetic ancestry cluster associated with self-reported Caucasian donors. Across some 400 genotyped donors of the cohort, an average of roughly 230,000 unique TCR beta nucleotide sequences per donor were sequenced, and roughly 20% of those sequences were non-productive. The study profiled the T cell repertoires of about 640 subjects by immunosequencing and related them to cytomegalovirus serostatus. A later analysis re-examined previously published TCR beta repertoires from more than 650 donors and added high-resolution HLA genotyping to investigate patterns of TCR occurrence. A later genetic analysis used genome-wide SNP genotypes for about 55% of the 666 donors, treating that subset as a discovery cohort. Typing coverage varied by locus: 629-630 donors for A, B, C, DRB1 and DQB1; roughly 560 for DQA1; some 610 for DPA1; approximately 450 for DPB1. The study was designed to test whether signatures of past pathogen exposure could be identified by cataloging public T cell receptors. Donor age, sex, ethnicity and CMV serostatus were collected together with the repertoire data. About 280 gigabases of sequencing data and about 92 million unique TCR sequences made up an early release that covered several hundred HLA-typed donors. Both class I and class II loci were covered by HLA typing, at four-digit resolution. Every repertoire in the discovery cohort had been generated on one and the same sequencing platform. The study combined high-throughput TCR immunosequencing, statistical association of individual TCRs with disease status, and machine learning to predict cytomegalovirus infection status. In the later analysis, no new phenotypic data were used to find candidate immune exposures; instead, reliance was placed on TCR beta sequences and their occurrence across donors. Because of strong linkage in the cohort, roughly five DR-DQ haplotypes were treated as single units for association and clustering. An earlier analysis of fewer than 700 of the donors applied high-throughput TCR beta sequencing to assess whether each TCR beta V gene segment acted as functional or pseudogenic. The paper's findings and limits, for the study overall: For the cohort, immune exposure information was limited to CMV serostatus. The cohort was sequenced for TCR beta chains only, and without alpha or paired-chain data the features that could be detected were limited. While some public TCRs were present in many individuals, most TCR sequences turned up only very rarely across donors. In a later analysis, HLA-associated TCR beta chains showed more clonal expansion and lower generation probabilities than non-associated chains that were equally common. In the study, 164 TCR beta chains were listed as associated with cytomegalovirus. V-gene and J-gene trimming of TCR beta chains was associated with a missense DCLRE1C variant in a later genetic analysis, and the association was replicated in an independent cohort. According to a later analysis, TCR association rates differed among HLA loci, with DRB1 alleles showing the most associated TCRs and HLA-C alleles showing the fewest. An earlier analysis of approximately 530 of the donors showed that most TCR beta V segments appeared in productive rearrangements either about 87% or about 30% of the time, which broadly matched IMGT annotations. Because counts were too low, seventeen rarely observed V segments, including chromosome 9 orphons, were left out of the earlier analysis of 500 to 750 of the donors. The sequencing pipeline was judged likely to have produced a cluster of highly shared sequence variants as a technical artifact. Most CMV-associated TCR beta chains appeared to be HLA-restricted in a later analysis, and the HLA associations seemed to be driven largely by CMV exposure. At a false discovery rate of 0.05, a later analysis linked around 15,000 TCR beta sequences to specific HLA alleles. In both the original and validation cohorts, the classifier was reported to diagnose cytomegalovirus status with high specificity and sensitivity. Because some donors lacked HLA typing at each locus, the association tests relied only on the typed subset. Several of the top co-occurrence clusters appeared to be linked to parvovirus B19, influenza, CMV and Epstein-Barr virus, according to a later analysis. Sequencing depth was assumed to be roughly uniform across donors in the presence/absence analyses, though that assumption may not hold. Compared with the roughly 670-donor mean, donors in an Asian-associated ancestry cluster had fewer N-insertions in productive TCRs, according to a later genetic analysis. The authors suggested that the approach could potentially be extended to other disease states and immunological phenotypes. Three of the identified cytomegalovirus-associated TCR beta chains were confirmed in vitro to be specific for cytomegalovirus antigens. Linkage disequilibrium might explain the correlated functional status among segregating V segments, but an unknown experimental factor could not be excluded. Assigning TCR associations to individual alleles was difficult when HLA alleles, especially DR and DQ, strongly co-occurred. A further reported finding was that TCR beta sequences accurately predicted the HLA-A and HLA-B alleles for most subjects in the first cohort.

The cohort was made up of approximately 700 healthy bone marrow donors. Cohort members were all nominally healthy when sampled, although unrecorded immune exposures were likely present. The donor tested CMV seronegative and was one of the 352 seronegative cohort members. Each donor provided a peripheral blood sample, and peripheral blood mononuclear cells were used for TCR beta sequencing. Genomic DNA extraction from the blood cell samples was performed with the Qiagen DNeasy Blood Extraction Kit. In this sample, this clone turned up a few times. Its cognate antigen has yet to be identified. Base qualities were left out, and no much larger clone turns up one base away. Library preparation used the immunoSEQ multiplex PCR assay. A mixture of 60 forward primers for TCR Vbeta segments and 13 reverse primers for TCR Jbeta segments was used in the multiplex PCR. Amplification of the CDR3 region of rearranged TCR beta genes was performed with a multiplex PCR assay on genomic DNA. The Illumina HiSeq System was used to sequence the amplified TCR beta libraries as 87-base-pair reads. In the authors' own workflow: A later analysis tallied tens of millions of unique TCR beta chains across the 666 repertoires, and about 10 million of those chains were shared by two or more donors. Raw reads were error-corrected and collapsed into unique sequences by a nearest-neighbor algorithm in which closely related sequences were merged to remove PCR and sequencing errors. CDR3 sequences were aligned to IMGT reference sequences to assign V, D and J gene segments. For a sequence to be retained, a match of at least six nucleotides was required to both a V gene segment and a J gene segment. A rearrangement was called productive if the CDR3 had no stop codons and remained in frame with V and J, and every other rearrangement was called non-productive. Following IMGT convention, CDR3 was defined as the stretch from the second conserved V-encoded cysteine up to the conserved J-encoded phenylalanine. The earlier analysis of around 640 of the donors excluded sequences that lacked an unambiguous match to a single V gene segment. In an earlier analysis of several hundred of the donors, a V segment was called functional when productive rearrangements were above 56.7%, and segregating when the standard deviation between donors exceeded 5%. A statistical classification framework was developed to diagnose cytomegalovirus status using the catalog of TCR beta chain sequences. In a later analysis, V and J genes were assigned by comparing TCR nucleotide sequences against IMGT/GENE-DB human TR gene sequences. Using the TCRdist pipeline, a later analysis assigned CDR3 sequences along with most-parsimonious VDJ recombination scenarios. In a later analysis, each TCR beta chain was defined by its CDR3 amino acid sequence together with its V-gene family, and reads lacking a unique V-gene family were excluded. To address suspected cross-contamination and a sequencing artifact, a later analysis removed around 590 highly shared, low-generation-probability nucleotide sequences. In a later analysis, a clonal expansion index was calculated for each public chain from normalized within-repertoire ranks of inferred template counts. A later analysis computed generation probabilities with a VDJ recombination model fitted to out-of-frame rearrangements, and checked the results against IGoR. A later analysis scored TCR-TCR, TCR-HLA and TCR-CMV co-occurrence with hypergeometric tests, applying a repertoire-size bias correction to TCR pairs. In a later analysis, false discovery rates were estimated by permuting HLA or CMV assignments 20 times. A later analysis grouped co-occurring TCRs with DBSCAN, adding TCRdist sequence similarity when clustering within HLA-allele-positive subsets. Repertoires with fewer than 30,000 or more than 120,000 public chains, plus five repertoires with anomalous nucleotide sharing, were excluded from co-occurrence clustering. Sourced from immuneACCESS, this table was stored by TCRdb with only in-frame sequences that have V and J called. A share of the clones is absent; for the studies checked, an unresolved V gene accounts for under half, and the remainder has no known explanation. That table supplies the V and J calls and clone size; D and trimming were determined from the DNA. The sample profile shows about 140,000 clones; 75% to 85% of them were found once. In total, the top ten clones hold 1.1% to 1.5% of the sample.

The TCR comes from a woman aged 40 to 50 in good health and CMV-seronegative. The sample comprised PBMCs.

The DNA is as follows: TGTGCCTGGAGTAAGGCGGGGGTGGGAAGCTCCTACGAGCAGTACTTC. This gives the protein CAWSKAGVGSSYEQYF. The rearranged chain carries TRBV30 and TRBJ2-7, and 7 junction bases match TRBD2. Here V drops 2 bases and J drops 0 bases, and the junction holds 10 bases not matched to any gene. The CDR1 and CDR2 encoded by the germline V gene (reference sequence) are GTSNPN and SVGIG. From its cysteine to its phenylalanine, the CDR3 spans 16 amino acids. The read is trimmed to its CDR3 DNA, 48 bases read in frame from base 1. With the portions outside the CDR3 filled from the reference TRBV30 and TRBJ2-7 genes, the complete variable region becomes SQTIHQWPATLVQPVGSPLSLECTVEGTSNPNLYWYRQAAGRGLQLLFYSVGIGQISSEVPQNLSASRPQDRQFILSSKKLLLSDSGFYLCAWSKAGVGSSYEQYFGPGTRLTVT.